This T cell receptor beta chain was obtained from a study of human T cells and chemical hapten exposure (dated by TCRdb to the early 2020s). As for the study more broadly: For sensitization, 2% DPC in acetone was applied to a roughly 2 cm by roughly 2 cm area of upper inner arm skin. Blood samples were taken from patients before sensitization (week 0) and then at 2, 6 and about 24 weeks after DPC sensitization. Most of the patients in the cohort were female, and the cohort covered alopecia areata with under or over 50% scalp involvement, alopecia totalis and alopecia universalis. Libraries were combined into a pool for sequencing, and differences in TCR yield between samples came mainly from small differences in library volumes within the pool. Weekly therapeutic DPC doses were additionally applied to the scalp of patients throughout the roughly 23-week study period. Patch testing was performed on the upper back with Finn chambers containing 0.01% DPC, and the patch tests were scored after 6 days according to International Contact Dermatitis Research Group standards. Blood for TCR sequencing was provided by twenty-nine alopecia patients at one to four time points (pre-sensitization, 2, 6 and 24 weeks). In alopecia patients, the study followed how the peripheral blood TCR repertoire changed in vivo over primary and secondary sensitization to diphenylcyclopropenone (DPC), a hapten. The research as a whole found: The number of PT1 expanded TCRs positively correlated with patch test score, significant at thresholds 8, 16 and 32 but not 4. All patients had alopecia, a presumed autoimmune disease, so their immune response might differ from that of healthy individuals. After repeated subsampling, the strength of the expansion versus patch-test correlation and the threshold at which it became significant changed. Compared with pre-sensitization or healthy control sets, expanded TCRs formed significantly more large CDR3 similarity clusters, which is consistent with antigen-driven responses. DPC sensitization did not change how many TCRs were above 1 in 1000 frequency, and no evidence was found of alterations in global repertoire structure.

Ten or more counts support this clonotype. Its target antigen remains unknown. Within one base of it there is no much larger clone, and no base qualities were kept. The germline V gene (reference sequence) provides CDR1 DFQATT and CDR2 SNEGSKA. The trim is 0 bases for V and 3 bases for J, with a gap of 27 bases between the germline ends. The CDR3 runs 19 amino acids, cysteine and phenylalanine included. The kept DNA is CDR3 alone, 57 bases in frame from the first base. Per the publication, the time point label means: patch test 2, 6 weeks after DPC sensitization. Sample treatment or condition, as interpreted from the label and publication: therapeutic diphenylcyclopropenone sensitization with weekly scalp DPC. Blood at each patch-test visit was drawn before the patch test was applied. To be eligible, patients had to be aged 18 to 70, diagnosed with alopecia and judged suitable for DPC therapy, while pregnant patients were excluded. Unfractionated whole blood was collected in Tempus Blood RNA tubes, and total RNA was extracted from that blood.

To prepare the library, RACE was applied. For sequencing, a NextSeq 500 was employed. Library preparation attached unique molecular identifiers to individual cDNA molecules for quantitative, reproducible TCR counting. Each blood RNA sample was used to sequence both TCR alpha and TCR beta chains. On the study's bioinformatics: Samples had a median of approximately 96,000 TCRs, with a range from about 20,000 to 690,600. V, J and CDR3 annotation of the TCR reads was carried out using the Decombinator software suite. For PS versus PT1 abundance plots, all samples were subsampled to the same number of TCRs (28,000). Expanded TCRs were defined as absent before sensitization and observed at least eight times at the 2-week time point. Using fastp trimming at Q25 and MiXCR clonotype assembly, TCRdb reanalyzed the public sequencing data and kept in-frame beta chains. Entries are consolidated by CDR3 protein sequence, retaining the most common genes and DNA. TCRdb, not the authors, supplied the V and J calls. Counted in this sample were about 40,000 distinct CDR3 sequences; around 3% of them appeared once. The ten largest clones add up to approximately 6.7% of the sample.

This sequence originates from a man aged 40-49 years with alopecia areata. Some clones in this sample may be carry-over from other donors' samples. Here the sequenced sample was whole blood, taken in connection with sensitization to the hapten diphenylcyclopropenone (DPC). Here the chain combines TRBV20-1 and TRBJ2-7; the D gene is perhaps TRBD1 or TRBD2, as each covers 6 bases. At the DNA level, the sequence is TGCAGTGCTAGAGATCCGGGGAATTGGCCGACTGGAGGGGGCTACGAGCAGTACTTC. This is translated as CSARDPGNWPTGGGYEQYF.